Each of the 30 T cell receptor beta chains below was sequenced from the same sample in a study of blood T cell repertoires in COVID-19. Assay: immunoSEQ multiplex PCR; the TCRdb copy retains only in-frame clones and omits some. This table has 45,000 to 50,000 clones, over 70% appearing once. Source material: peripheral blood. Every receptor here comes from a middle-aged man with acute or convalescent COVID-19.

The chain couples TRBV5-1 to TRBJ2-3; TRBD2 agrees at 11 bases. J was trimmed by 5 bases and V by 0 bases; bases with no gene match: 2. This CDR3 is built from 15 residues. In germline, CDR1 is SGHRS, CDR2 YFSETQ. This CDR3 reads CASSLVLAGGDTQYF. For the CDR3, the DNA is TGCGCCAGCAGCTTGGTTCTAGCGGGAGGAGATACGCAGTATTTT. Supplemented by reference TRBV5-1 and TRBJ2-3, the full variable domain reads KAGVTQTPRYLIKTRGQQVTLSCSPISGHRSVSWYQQTPGQGLQFLFEYFSETQRNKGNFPGRFSGRQFSNSRSEMNVSTLELGDSALYLCASSLVLAGGDTQYFGPGTRLTVL.

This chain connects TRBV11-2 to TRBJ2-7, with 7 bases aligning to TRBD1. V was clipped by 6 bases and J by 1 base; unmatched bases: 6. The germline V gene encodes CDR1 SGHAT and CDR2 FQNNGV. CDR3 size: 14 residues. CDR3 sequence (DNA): TGTGCCAGCAGTTCGGGACAGTTGTCCTACGAGCAGTACTTC. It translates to CASSSGQLSYEQYF.

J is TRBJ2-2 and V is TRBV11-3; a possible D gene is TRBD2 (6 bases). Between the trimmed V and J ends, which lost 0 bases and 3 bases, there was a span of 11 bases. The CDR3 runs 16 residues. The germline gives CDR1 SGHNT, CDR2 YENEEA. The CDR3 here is CASSLDGEADTGELFF. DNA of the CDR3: TGTGCCAGCAGCTTAGATGGGGAGGCTGACACCGGGGAGCTGTTTTTT.

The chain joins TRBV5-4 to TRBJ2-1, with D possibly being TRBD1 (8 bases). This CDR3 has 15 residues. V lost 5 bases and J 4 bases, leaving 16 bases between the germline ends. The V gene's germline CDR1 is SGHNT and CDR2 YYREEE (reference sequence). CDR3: CASSFGQGGYNEQFF. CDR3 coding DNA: TGTGCCAGCAGTTTCGGACAGGGAGGGTACAATGAGCAGTTCTTC.

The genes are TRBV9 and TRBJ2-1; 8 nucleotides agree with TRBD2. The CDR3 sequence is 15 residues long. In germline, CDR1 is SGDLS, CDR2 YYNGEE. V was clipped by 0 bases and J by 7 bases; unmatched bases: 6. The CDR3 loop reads CASSVAGLALNEQFF. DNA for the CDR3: TGTGCCAGCAGCGTAGCCGGACTAGCCCTTAATGAGCAGTTCTTC.

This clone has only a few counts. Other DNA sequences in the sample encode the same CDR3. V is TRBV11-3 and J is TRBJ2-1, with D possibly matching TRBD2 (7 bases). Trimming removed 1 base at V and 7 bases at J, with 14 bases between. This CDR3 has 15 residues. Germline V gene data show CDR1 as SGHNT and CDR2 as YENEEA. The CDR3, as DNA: TGTGCCAGCAGCTTAGGCGGAGGGGGGGGGAATGAGCAGTTCTTC. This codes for CASSLGGGGGNEQFF.

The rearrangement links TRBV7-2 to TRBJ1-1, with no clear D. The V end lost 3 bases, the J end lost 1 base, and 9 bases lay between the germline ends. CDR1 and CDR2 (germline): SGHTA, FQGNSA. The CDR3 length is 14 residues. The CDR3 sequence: CASSFFAENTEAFF. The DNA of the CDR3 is TGTGCCAGCAGCTTTTTTGCAGAGAACACTGAAGCTTTCTTT. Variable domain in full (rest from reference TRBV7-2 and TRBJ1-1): GAGVSQSPSNKVTEKGKDVELRCDPISGHTALYWYRQSLGQGLEFLIYFQGNSAPDKSGLPSDRFSAERTGGSVSTLTIQRTQQEDSAVYLCASSFFAENTEAFFGQGTRLTVV.

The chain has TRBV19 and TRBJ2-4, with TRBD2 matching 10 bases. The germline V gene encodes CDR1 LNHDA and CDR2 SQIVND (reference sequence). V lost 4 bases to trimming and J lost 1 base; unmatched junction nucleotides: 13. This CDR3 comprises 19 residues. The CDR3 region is CASSRRLAGVYSAKNIQYF. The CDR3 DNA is TGTGCCAGTAGTAGGCGTCTAGCGGGGGTGTACTCGGCCAAAAACATTCAGTACTTC.

The CDR3 reads CASSYEQGSAFF. The CDR3, as DNA: TGTGCCAGCAGTTACGAACAGGGTAGCGCTTTCTTT. The chain recombines TRBV28 with TRBJ1-1; D is perhaps TRBD1 (6 bases). There are 12 residues in the CDR3. V lost 4 bases and J 11 bases, leaving 14 bases between the germline ends. The germline V gene has CDR1 MDHEN and CDR2 SYDVKM.

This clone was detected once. The CDR3 DNA is TGTGCCAGCAGCCAAGATTTAAGCGAAGCCGGGGAGCTGTTTTTT. Its protein is CASSQDLSEAGELFF. V usage is TRBV14 and J usage is TRBJ2-2, with unresolved D. Per germline, CDR1 SGHDN and CDR2 FVKESK. Deletions cut 0 bases from V and 6 bases from J, with 11 bases between. The CDR3 length is 15 residues.

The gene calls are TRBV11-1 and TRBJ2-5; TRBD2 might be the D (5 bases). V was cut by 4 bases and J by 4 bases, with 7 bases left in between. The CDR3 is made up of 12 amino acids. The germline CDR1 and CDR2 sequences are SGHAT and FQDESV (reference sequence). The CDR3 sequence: CASSWRVETQYF. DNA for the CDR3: TGTGCCAGCAGCTGGCGGGTAGAGACCCAGTACTTC.

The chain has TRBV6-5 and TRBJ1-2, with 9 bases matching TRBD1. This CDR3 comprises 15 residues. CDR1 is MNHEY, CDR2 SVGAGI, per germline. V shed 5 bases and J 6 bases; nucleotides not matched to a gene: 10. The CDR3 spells CASSNWGQGGDGYTF. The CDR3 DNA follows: TGTGCCAGCAGTAACTGGGGACAGGGAGGGGATGGCTACACCTTC.

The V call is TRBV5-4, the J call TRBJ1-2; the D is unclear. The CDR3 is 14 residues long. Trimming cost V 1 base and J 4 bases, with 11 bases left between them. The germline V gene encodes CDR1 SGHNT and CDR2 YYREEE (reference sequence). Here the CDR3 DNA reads TGTGCCAGCAGCTTGAAAACAGATTCCTATGGCTACACCTTC. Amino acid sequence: CASSLKTDSYGYTF.

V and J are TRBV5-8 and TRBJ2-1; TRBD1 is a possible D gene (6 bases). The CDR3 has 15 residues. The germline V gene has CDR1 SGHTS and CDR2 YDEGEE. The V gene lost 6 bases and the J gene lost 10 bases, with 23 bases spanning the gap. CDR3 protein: CASTHSRQGSREQFF. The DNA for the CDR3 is TGTGCCAGCACCCATTCCCGGCAGGGGTCCCGGGAGCAGTTCTTC.

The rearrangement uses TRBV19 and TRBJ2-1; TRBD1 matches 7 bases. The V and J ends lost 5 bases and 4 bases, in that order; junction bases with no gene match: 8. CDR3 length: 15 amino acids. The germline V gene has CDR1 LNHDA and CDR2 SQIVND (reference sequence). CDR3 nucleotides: TGTGCCAGTAGTTACCGATTGGGACAGTACAATGAGCAGTTCTTC. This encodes CASSYRLGQYNEQFF.

The CDR3 protein is CASSKDMNTEAFF. The CDR3 coding sequence is TGTGCCAGCAGTAAGGACATGAACACTGAAGCTTTCTTT. This chain links TRBV6-5 with TRBJ1-1; D is possibly TRBD1 (5 bases). Trimming took 5 bases from V and 0 from J, leaving 7 bases between them. Per germline, CDR1 MNHEY and CDR2 SVGAGI. The CDR3 covers 13 residues.

DNA of the CDR3: TGCGCCAGCAGCAAGGGACAGGATCCAGATACGCAGTATTTT. This sequence encodes CASSKGQDPDTQYF. The V and J genes are TRBV5-1 and TRBJ2-3; 8 bases align to TRBD1. Germline CDR1 SGHRS, CDR2 YFSETQ. The V gene end was trimmed by 4 bases and the J gene end by 4 bases; junction bases not matched to a gene: 5. The CDR3 runs to 14 residues.

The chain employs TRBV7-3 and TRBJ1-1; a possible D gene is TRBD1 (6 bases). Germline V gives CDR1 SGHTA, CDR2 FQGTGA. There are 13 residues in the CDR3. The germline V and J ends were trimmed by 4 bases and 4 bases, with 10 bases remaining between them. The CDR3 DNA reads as TGTGCCAGCAGCTCCGGGACAATCACTGAAGCTTTCTTT. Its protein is CASSSGTITEAFF.

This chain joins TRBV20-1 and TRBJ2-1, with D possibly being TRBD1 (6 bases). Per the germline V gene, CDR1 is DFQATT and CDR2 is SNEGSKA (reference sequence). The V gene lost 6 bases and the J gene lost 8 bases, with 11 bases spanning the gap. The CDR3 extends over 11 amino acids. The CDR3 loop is CSAEGGDEQFF. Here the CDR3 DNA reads TGCAGTGCCGAAGGGGGTGATGAGCAGTTCTTC.

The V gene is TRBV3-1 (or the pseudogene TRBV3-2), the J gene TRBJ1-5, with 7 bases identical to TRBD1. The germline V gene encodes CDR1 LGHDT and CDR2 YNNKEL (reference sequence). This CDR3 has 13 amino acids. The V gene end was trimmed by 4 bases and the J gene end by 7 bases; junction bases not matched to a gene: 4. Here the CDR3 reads CASSLTGEQPQHF. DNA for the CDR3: TGTGCCAGCAGCCTAACAGGGGAACAGCCCCAGCATTTT.

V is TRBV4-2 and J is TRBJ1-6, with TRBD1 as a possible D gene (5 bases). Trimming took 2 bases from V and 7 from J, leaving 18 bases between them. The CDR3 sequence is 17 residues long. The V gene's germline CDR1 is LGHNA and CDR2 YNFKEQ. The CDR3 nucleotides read TGTGCCAGCAGCCAACCGCAGTCAGGGACTGCAAATTCACCCCTCCACTTT. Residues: CASSQPQSGTANSPLHF.

CDR3 loop: CASSLHGTSGGAPDTQYF. CDR3 in DNA: TGTGCCAGCAGCCTCCACGGGACTAGCGGGGGGGCCCCAGATACGCAGTATTTT. The chain uses TRBV3-1 (or the pseudogene TRBV3-2) and TRBJ2-3; TRBD2 aligns across 16 bases. After removal of 4 bases from V and 4 bases from J, the junction contained 8 bases not matched to a gene. CDR3 length equals 18 residues. CDR1 and CDR2 (germline): LGHDT, YNNKEL (reference sequence).

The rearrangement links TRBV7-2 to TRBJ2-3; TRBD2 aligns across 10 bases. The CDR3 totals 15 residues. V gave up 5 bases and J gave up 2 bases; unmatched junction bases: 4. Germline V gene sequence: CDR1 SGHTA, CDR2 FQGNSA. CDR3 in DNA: TGTGCCAGCAGCCTACTAGCGGGGCACACAGATACGCAGTATTTT. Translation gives CASSLLAGHTDTQYF. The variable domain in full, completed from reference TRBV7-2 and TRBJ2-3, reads GAGVSQSPSNKVTEKGKDVELRCDPISGHTALYWYRQSLGQGLEFLIYFQGNSAPDKSGLPSDRFSAERTGGSVSTLTIQRTQQEDSAVYLCASSLLAGHTDTQYFGPGTRLTVL.

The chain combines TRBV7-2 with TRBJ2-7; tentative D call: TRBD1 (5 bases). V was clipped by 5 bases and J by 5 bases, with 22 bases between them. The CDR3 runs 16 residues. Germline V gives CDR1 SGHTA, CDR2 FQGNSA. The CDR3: CASSPTTVNNFDEQYF. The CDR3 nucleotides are TGTGCCAGCAGCCCGACGACAGTCAACAATTTTGACGAGCAGTACTTC.

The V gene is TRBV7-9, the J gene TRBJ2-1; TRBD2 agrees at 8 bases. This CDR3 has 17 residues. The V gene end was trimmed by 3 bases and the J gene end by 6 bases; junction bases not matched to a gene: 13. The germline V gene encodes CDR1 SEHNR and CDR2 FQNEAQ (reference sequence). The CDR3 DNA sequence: TGTGCCAGCAGCTTGACGACCAGTAGTCGGGGGGGCAATGAGCAGTTCTTC. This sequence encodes CASSLTTSSRGGNEQFF.

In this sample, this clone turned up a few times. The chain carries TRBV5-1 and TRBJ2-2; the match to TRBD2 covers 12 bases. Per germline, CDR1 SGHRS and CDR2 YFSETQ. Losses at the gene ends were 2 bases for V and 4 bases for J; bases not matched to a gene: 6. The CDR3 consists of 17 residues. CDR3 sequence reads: CASSFGTSGFTTGELFF. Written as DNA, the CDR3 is TGCGCCAGCAGCTTCGGGACTAGCGGGTTTACCACCGGGGAGCTGTTTTTT.

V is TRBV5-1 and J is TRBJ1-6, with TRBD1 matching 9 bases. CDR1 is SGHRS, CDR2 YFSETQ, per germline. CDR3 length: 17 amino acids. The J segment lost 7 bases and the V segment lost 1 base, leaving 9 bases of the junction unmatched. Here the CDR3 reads CASSLSPGTGLNSPLHF. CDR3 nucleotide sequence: TGCGCCAGCAGCTTGAGCCCCGGGACAGGGCTAAATTCACCCCTCCACTTT.

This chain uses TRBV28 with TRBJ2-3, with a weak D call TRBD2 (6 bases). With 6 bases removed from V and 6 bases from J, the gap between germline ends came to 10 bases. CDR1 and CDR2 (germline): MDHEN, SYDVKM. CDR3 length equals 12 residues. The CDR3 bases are TGTGCCAGCAGGCCGGCGGGGGATACGCAGTATTTT. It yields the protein CASRPAGDTQYF.

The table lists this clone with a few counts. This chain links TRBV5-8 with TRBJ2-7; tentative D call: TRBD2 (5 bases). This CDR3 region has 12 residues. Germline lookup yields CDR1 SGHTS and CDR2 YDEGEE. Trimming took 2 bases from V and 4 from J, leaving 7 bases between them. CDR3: CASSFGEYEQYF. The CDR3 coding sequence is TGTGCCAGCAGCTTCGGGGAATACGAGCAGTACTTC.

The CDR3 region is CASSRQGFQETQYF. CDR3 DNA sequence: TGCGCCAGCAGCCGACAGGGGTTCCAAGAGACCCAGTACTTC. The chain recombines TRBV5-1 with TRBJ2-5; 8 nucleotides align to TRBD1. J gave up 1 base and V 4 bases, and 3 bases lay outside the gene matches. Germline V gene lookup returns CDR1 SGHRS and CDR2 YFSETQ. The CDR3 runs 14 residues.